This T cell receptor (beta chain) was retrieved from a study of shared clonotypes between healthy human individuals. The germline V and J ends were trimmed by 5 bases and 0 bases, with 11 bases remaining between them. This CDR3 contains 15 residues. Germline assignment: CDR1 SGHVS and CDR2 FNYEAQ. Every contributor of samples was a Caucasian grown-up residing in Nashville, Tennessee. Ten immunoSEQ deep assay plates held the unsorted PBMC DNA. Assay: immunoSEQ multiplex PCR; the TCRdb copy retains only in-frame clones and omits some. Counted here are approximately 500,000 clones, about four fifths occurring once; the ten biggest clones make up about an eighth.

The sequence was obtained from a woman aged 40 to 50 in good health. Some clones in this sample may be carry-over from other donors' samples. The V gene is TRBV7-6, the J gene TRBJ2-1, with a possible D match to TRBD2 (5 bases). The material sequenced was PBMCs. The CDR3 loop reads CASSTLEGSYNEQFF. DNA for the CDR3: TGTGCCAGCAGCACTTTAGAGGGCTCCTACAATGAGCAGTTCTTC.